The source of this T cell receptor beta chain is a study of blood T cell repertoires in COVID-19. Study details: The cDNA or gDNA used as material had been derived from T cells, B-cell-depleted T cells, or PBMCs.

CDR3 size: 16 residues. Germline CDR1 is MDHEN and CDR2 is SYDVKM. After removal of 5 bases from V and 8 bases from J, the junction contained 8 bases not matched to a gene. Sequencing was performed with immunoSEQ multiplex PCR; in TCRdb, only in-frame clones are kept and a portion is missing. The sample lists approximately 160,000 clones, 70% to 80% occurring once. The specimen sequenced was peripheral blood. The rearrangement links TRBV28 to TRBJ2-1; TRBD2 matches at 14 bases. The receptor was derived from a man in his sixties with acute or convalescent COVID-19. The CDR3 coding sequence is TGTGCCAGCAGTGCACGAGGACTAGCGGGGGGCCATGAGCAGTTCTTC. This translates into CASSARGLAGGHEQFF.